This T cell receptor beta chain was retrieved from a study of cytomegalovirus exposure and HLA in healthy donors (dated 2017 in TCRdb). With respect to the entire study: In an earlier analysis of 587 of the donors, 276 Gb of sequence data and 120 million or so unique TCR beta sequences from approximately 180 million T cells were reported. Around 300 gigabases of sequencing data and approximately 85 million unique TCR sequences were included in an early release covering roughly 600 HLA-typed donors. Of the roughly 410 genotyped donors, 70% to 90% were placed in the genetic ancestry cluster associated with self-reported Caucasian donors. The study was designed to test whether signatures of past pathogen exposure could be identified by cataloging public T cell receptors. The T cell repertoires of several hundred subjects were profiled by immunosequencing and related to cytomegalovirus serostatus. A separate validation cohort of roughly 130 different subjects was used in addition to the roughly 640-subject first cohort. High-throughput TCR immunosequencing, statistical association of individual TCRs with disease status, and machine learning were combined to predict cytomegalovirus infection status. A later analysis re-analyzed previously published TCR beta repertoires from several hundred donors and added high-resolution HLA genotyping to study TCR occurrence patterns. Rather than drawing on any new phenotypic data, the later analysis identified candidate immune exposures from TCR beta sequences and the way those sequences occurred across donors. In an earlier analysis of over 550 of the donors, high-throughput TCR beta sequencing was used to judge whether each TCR beta V gene segment behaved as functional or pseudogenic. Donor age, sex, ethnicity and CMV serostatus were compiled alongside the repertoire data. Genome-wide SNP genotypes for about 65% of the roughly 670 donors were used in a later genetic analysis, which treated that subset as a discovery cohort. All discovery cohort repertoires had been generated using a single sequencing platform. HLA typing covered class I and class II loci at four-digit resolution. The number of donors typed differed by locus, with about 629-630 for A, B, C, DRB1 and DQB1, approximately 500 for DQA1, over 600 for DPA1, and approximately 470 for DPB1. Five DR-DQ haplotypes were treated as single units for association and clustering because of strong linkage in the cohort. Across 398 genotyped donors of the cohort, an average of 235,054 unique TCR beta nucleotide sequences per donor were sequenced, and 15% to 20% of those sequences were non-productive.

What the authors observed across the whole study: HLA typing was unavailable for some donors at each locus, so association tests used only the typed subset. Over 15 rarely observed V segments, including chromosome 9 orphons, were excluded from the earlier analysis of several hundred of the donors because counts were too low. In a later analysis, about 16,000 TCR beta sequences were associated with specific HLA alleles at a false discovery rate of 0.05. Presence/absence analyses assumed roughly uniform sequencing depth across donors, an assumption that may not hold. Three of the identified cytomegalovirus-associated TCR beta chains were confirmed in vitro to be specific for cytomegalovirus antigens. In a later analysis, HLA-associated TCR beta chains showed more clonal expansion and lower generation probabilities than non-associated chains that were equally common. A further reported finding was that TCR beta sequences accurately predicted the HLA-A and HLA-B alleles for most subjects in the first cohort. Across donors, most TCR sequences were observed very rarely, whereas some public TCRs were present in many individuals. The classifier was reported to diagnose cytomegalovirus status with high specificity and sensitivity in both the original and validation cohorts. V-gene and J-gene trimming of TCR beta chains was associated with a missense DCLRE1C variant in a later genetic analysis, and the association was replicated in an independent cohort. The study gave a list of under 200 TCR beta chains associated with cytomegalovirus. When HLA alleles, especially DR and DQ, strongly co-occurred, attributing TCR associations to individual alleles was difficult. In a later analysis, several top co-occurrence clusters were reported to appear linked to parvovirus B19, influenza, CMV and Epstein-Barr virus. A later analysis found that most CMV-associated TCR beta chains appeared HLA-restricted, with HLA associations seemingly driven largely by CMV exposure. In a later genetic analysis, fewer N-insertions in productive TCRs were reported among donors in an Asian-associated ancestry cluster than the approximately 710-donor mean. In an earlier analysis of some 540 of the donors, most TCR beta V segments appeared in productive rearrangements about 87% or about 30% of the time, broadly matching IMGT annotations. Some IMGT-functional V segments, including TRBV6-2 and TRBV6-3, could not be told apart with the 87-base-pair reads, so those segments were excluded. In this cohort, only TCR beta chains were sequenced, and detectable features were limited by the absence of alpha or paired-chain data. According to a later analysis, TCR association rates differed among HLA loci, with DRB1 alleles showing the most associated TCRs and HLA-C alleles showing the fewest. Linkage disequilibrium might explain the correlated functional status among segregating V segments, but an unknown experimental factor could not be ruled out. Immune exposure information for the cohort was limited to CMV serostatus. A cluster of highly shared sequence variants was judged likely to be a technical artifact of the sequencing pipeline. According to the authors, the approach could potentially be generalized to other disease states and immunological phenotypes.

Receptor amplification or capture employed the immunoSEQ multiplex PCR assay. For the multiplex PCR, a mixture combining 60 forward primers for TCR Vbeta segments and 13 reverse primers for TCR Jbeta segments was used. Amplification of the CDR3 region of rearranged TCR beta genes was performed with a multiplex PCR assay on genomic DNA. The Illumina HiSeq System was used to sequence the amplified TCR beta libraries as 87-base-pair reads. In the source study's methods: A later analysis tallied roughly 76 million unique TCR beta chains across the 666 repertoires, and some 10 million of those chains were shared by two or more donors. Raw reads were error-corrected and collapsed into unique sequences by a nearest-neighbor algorithm in which closely related sequences were merged to remove PCR and sequencing errors. Alignment of CDR3 sequences to IMGT reference sequences was used to assign V, D and J gene segments. For a sequence to be retained, at least a six-nucleotide match to both a V gene segment and a J gene segment was required. A rearrangement was called productive if the CDR3 had no stop codons and remained in frame with V and J, and every other rearrangement was called non-productive. CDR3 was defined by IMGT convention, running from the second conserved V-encoded cysteine to the conserved J-encoded phenylalanine. The earlier analysis of 550 to 650 of the donors excluded any sequence lacking an unambiguous match to a single V gene segment. In an earlier analysis of 587 of the donors, a V segment was called functional when productive rearrangements were above 56.7%, and segregating when the standard deviation between donors exceeded 5%. To diagnose cytomegalovirus status from the catalog of TCR beta chain sequences, a statistical classification framework was built. In a later analysis, TCR nucleotide sequences were compared against IMGT/GENE-DB human TR gene sequences so that V and J genes could be assigned. Using the TCRdist pipeline, a later analysis assigned CDR3 sequences along with most-parsimonious VDJ recombination scenarios. In a later analysis, each TCR beta chain was defined by its CDR3 amino acid sequence together with its V-gene family, and reads without a unique V-gene family were excluded. A later analysis removed 592 highly shared, low-generation-probability nucleotide sequences to deal with suspected cross-contamination and a sequencing artifact. In a later analysis, a clonal expansion index for each public chain was calculated from normalized within-repertoire ranks of inferred template counts. Generation probabilities in a later analysis came from a VDJ recombination model fitted to out-of-frame rearrangements, and those results were checked against IGoR. Hypergeometric tests were used in a later analysis to score TCR-TCR, TCR-HLA and TCR-CMV co-occurrence, with a repertoire-size bias correction applied to the TCR pairs. False discovery rates were estimated in a later analysis by permuting HLA or CMV assignments 20 times. In a later analysis, co-occurring TCRs were grouped using DBSCAN, with TCRdist sequence similarity added in when clustering inside HLA-allele-positive subsets. Repertoires with fewer than 30,000 or more than 120,000 public chains were left out of co-occurrence clustering, as were five repertoires with anomalous nucleotide sharing. TCRdb's version of the immuneACCESS table is confined to in-frame rearrangements and falls short of the full clone set. An unresolved V gene accounts for under half of the shortfall where checked; the remainder is of unknown origin. The D gene and trimming were derived from the DNA, and the V and J assignments and clone size from that table. The table for this sample lists some 76,000 clones; around 84% of them were counted only once. About 9.5% of the sample goes to the ten largest clones.

The CDR3 goes from the cysteine to the phenylalanine over 14 residues. Only CDR3 DNA is held: 42 bases, read in frame from base 1. After removal of 5 bases from V and 4 bases from J, the junction retains 8 bases not matched to a gene. Based on the germline V gene, the CDR1 and CDR2 sequences are MDHEN and SYDVKM. The cohort comprised fewer than 700 healthy bone marrow donors. At the time of sampling, all cohort members were nominally healthy, though unrecorded immune exposures were likely present. The donor was CMV seropositive and belonged to the group of 270 or so seropositive cohort members. A peripheral blood sample was provided by each donor, and peripheral blood mononuclear cells were used for TCR beta sequencing. The Qiagen DNeasy Blood Extraction Kit was used to extract genomic DNA from the blood cell samples. Points on this clone: Its antigen remains unidentified. No qualities accompany the bases; no much larger clone lies one base away.

The clonotype was recovered from a woman in her thirties or forties in good health and CMV-seropositive. What was sequenced was PBMCs. The V and J genes are TRBV28 and TRBJ2-7; 7 nucleotides in the junction match TRBD1. The CDR3 corresponds to CASSMPGQHYEQYF. The sequenced DNA: TGTGCCAGCAGTATGCCGGGACAGCATTACGAGCAGTACTTC. The variable domain in full, with residues beyond the CDR3 obtained from the reference TRBV28 and TRBJ2-7 genes, is DVKVTQSSRYLVKRTGEKVFLECVQDMDHENMFWYRQDPGLGLRLIYFSYDVKMKEKGDIPEGYSVSREKKERFSLILESASTNQTSMYLCASSMPGQHYEQYFGPGTRLTVT.